This T cell receptor beta chain was found in a study of blood T cell repertoires in COVID-19. The wider study: The samples span acute and convalescent COVID-19 from the United States, Italy and Spain. Sources were T cells, B-cell-depleted T cells, or PBMCs; the material itself was cDNA or gDNA.

In the original analysis: Amplifying reference gene primers gave estimates of nucleated cell counts. Measured with immunoSEQ multiplex PCR; TCRdb has only the in-frame clones, and not every one. The V and J calls and the clone size are those of that table, but D and trimming were determined from the DNA. Of approximately 68,000 clones in the sample, less than 85% were seen once. V lost 0 bases and J lost 6, with 13 bases in between. This CDR3 comprises 15 residues. Per the germline V gene, CDR1 is SGHKS and CDR2 is YYEKEE (reference sequence). The sequenced sample consisted of peripheral blood. The sequence was collected from a man older than 75 with active COVID-19. The chain has TRBV5-5 and TRBJ2-1; a possible D gene is TRBD1 (6 bases). Written as DNA, the CDR3 is TGTGCCAGCAGCTTGGCACAGGGCCAAACCAATGAGCAGTTCTTC. It yields the protein CASSLAQGQTNEQFF.